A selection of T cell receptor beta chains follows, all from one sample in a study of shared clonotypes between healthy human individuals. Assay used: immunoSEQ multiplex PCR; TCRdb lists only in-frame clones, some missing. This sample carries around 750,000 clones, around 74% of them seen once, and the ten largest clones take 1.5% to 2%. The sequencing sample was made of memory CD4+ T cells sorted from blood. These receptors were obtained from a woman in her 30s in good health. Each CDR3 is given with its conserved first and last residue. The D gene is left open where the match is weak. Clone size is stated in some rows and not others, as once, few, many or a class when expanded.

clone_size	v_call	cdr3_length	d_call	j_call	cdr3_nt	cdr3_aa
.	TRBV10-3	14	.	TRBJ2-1	TGTGCCATCAGTGAGTCGGCTAAGCCCAATGAGCAGTTCTTC	CAISESAKPNEQFF
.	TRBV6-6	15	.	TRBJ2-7	TGTGCCAGCAGTTATCACCGGGACTCTCGCTACGAGCAGTACTTC	CASSYHRDSRYEQYF
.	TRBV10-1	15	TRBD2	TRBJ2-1	TGCGCCAACGAGAGCGGGAGGAAAGAAGACAATGAGCAGTTCTTC	CANESGRKEDNEQFF
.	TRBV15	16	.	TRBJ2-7	TGTGCCACCAGCAGAGATGAAGGACCCAAGGACGACGAGCAGTACTTC	CATSRDEGPKDDEQYF
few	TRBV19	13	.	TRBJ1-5	TGTGCCAGTAGTACCGAAAGCAATCAGCCCCAGCATTTT	CASSTESNQPQHF
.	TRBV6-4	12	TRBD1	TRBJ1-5	TGTGCCAGCAGTCCGACAGGGGAGCCCCAGCATTTT	CASSPTGEPQHF
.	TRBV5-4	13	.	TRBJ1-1	TGTGCCAGCAGCTCCCCAGACCACACTGAAGCTTTCTTT	CASSSPDHTEAFF
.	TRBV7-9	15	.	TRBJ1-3	TGTGCCAGCAGCTTATTGAGTTCCTCTGGAAACACCATATATTTT	CASSLLSSSGNTIYF
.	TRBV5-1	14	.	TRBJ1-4	TGCGCCAGCAGCTTTATCGTGGGTGAAGAAAAACTGTTTTTT	CASSFIVGEEKLFF
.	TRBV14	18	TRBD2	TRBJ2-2	TGTGCCAGCAGCCAAACCCTTCTAGCGGGAGGAGACACCGGGGAGCTGTTTTTT	CASSQTLLAGGDTGELFF
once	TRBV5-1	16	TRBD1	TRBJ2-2	TGCGCCAGCAGCCCGAGGACAGGGGGCAATACCGGGGAGCTGTTTTTT	CASSPRTGGNTGELFF
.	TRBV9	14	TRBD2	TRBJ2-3	TGTGCCAGCAGTTTTAGCGGGGGGGATACAACGCAGTATTTT	CASSFSGGDTTQYF
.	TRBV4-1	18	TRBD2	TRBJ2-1	TGCGCCAGCAGCCAAGGTACCGGCCGCGGGAGTACCTACAATGAGCAGTTCTTC	CASSQGTGRGSTYNEQFF
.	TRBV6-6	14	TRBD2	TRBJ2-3	TGTGCCAGCAGCAGCCTAGCGGGATCAGATACGCAGTATTTT	CASSSLAGSDTQYF
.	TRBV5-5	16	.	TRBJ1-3	TGTGCCAGCTTTTTTAGTGGCAGGAGCTCTGGAAACACCATATATTTT	CASFFSGRSSGNTIYF
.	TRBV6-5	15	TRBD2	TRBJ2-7	TGTGCCAGCAGTGTCCTAGCGGGGGCAGTCTACGAGCAGTACTTC	CASSVLAGAVYEQYF
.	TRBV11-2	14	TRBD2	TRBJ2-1	TGTGCCAGCAGCTTAGCGCTAGCGGGGTATGAGCAGTTCTTC	CASSLALAGYEQFF
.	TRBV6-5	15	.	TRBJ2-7	TGTGCCAGCAGTTCTTTGACGGCGGATCCCTACGAGCAGTACTTC	CASSSLTADPYEQYF
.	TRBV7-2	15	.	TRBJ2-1	TGTGCCAGCAGCTACCACTGGGAAACCTACAATGAGCAGTTCTTC	CASSYHWETYNEQFF
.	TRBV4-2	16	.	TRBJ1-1	TGTGCCAGCAGCCAAAATCCCTCGGAACAGGGCACTGAAGCTTTCTTT	CASSQNPSEQGTEAFF
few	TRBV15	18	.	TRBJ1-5	TGTGCCACCAGCAGAGATGGCGGGAGGGGTCATAGCAATCAGCCCCAGCATTTT	CATSRDGGRGHSNQPQHF
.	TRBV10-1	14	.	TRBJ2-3	TGCGCCAGCAGTGTGCGGACGATCACAGATACGCAGTATTTT	CASSVRTITDTQYF
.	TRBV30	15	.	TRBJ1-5	TGTGCCTGGAGGCCCAGGGGATTGAACAATCAGCCCCAGCATTTT	CAWRPRGLNNQPQHF
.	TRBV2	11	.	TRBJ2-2	TGTGCCAGCAGGTGGGCGGGGGAGCTGTTTTTT	CASRWAGELFF
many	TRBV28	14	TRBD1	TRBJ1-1	TGTGCCAGCAGTCCATACCGGGACAGGGGAGTAGCTTTCTTT	CASSPYRDRGVAFF
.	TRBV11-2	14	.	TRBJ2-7	TGTGCCAGCAGCTGGGACGGGGTCCTCGACGAGCAGTACTTC	CASSWDGVLDEQYF
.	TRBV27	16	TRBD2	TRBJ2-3	TGTGCCAGCAGAGATTATAGCGGGAGGAGGACAGATACGCAGTATTTT	CASRDYSGRRTDTQYF
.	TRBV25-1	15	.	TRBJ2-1	TGTGCCAGCAGTGAATATCGGACTACCAACAATGAGCAGTTCTTC	CASSEYRTTNNEQFF
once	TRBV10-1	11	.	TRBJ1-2	TGCGCCAGCAGTGGAAACGGTGGCTACACCTTC	CASSGNGGYTF
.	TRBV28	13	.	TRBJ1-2	TGTGCCAGCAATATAGGACTCCGCTATGGCTACACCTTC	CASNIGLRYGYTF
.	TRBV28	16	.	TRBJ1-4	TGTGCCAGCAGCCAGCAGGGCCCCGCAACTAATGAAAAACTGTTTTTT	CASSQQGPATNEKLFF
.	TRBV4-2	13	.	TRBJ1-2	TGTGCCAGCAGCCAGAACACAGCCTATGGCTACACCTTC	CASSQNTAYGYTF
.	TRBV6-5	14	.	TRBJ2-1	TGTGCCAGTGCGAAGATGAGCTCCTACAATGAGCAGTTCTTC	CASAKMSSYNEQFF
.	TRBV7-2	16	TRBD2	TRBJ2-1	TGTGCCAGCAGCCCCATAGCGGGGGAGCCCAGCAATGAGCAGTTCTTC	CASSPIAGEPSNEQFF
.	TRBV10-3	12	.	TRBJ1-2	TGTGCCATCAGTGAGACAGTGTATGGCTACACCTTC	CAISETVYGYTF
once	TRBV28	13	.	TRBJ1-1	TGTGCCAGCAGCTCTACAGGGTTCACTGAAGCTTTCTTT	CASSSTGFTEAFF
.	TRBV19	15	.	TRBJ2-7	TGTGCCAGTAGTCCCCGAGGCACCCACTCCTACGAGCAGTACTTC	CASSPRGTHSYEQYF
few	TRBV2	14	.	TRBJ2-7	TGTGCCAGCGAACAGGCGGGAAGCTCCTACGAGCAGTACTTC	CASEQAGSSYEQYF
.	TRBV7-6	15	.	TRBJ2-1	TGTGCCAGCAGTTACAGCGGTTCCTCCTACAATGAGCAGTTCTTC	CASSYSGSSYNEQFF
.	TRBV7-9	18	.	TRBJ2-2	TGTGCCAGCAGCTTAGAAGTCGTCGGGCGGGGAAACACCGGGGAGCTGTTTTTT	CASSLEVVGRGNTGELFF
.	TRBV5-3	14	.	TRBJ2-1	TGTGCCAGCAGCGAAGCGGGTCTCGGCAATGAGCAGTTCTTC	CASSEAGLGNEQFF
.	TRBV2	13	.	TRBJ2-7	TGTGCCAGCAGTGGTGACTTGGCTTACGAGCAGTACTTC	CASSGDLAYEQYF
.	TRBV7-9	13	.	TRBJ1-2	TGTGCCAGCAGCTCTGGGATCCGCTATGGCTACACCTTC	CASSSGIRYGYTF
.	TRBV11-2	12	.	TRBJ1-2	TGTGCCAGCAGCTTTCAGGGAGAAGGCTACACCTTC	CASSFQGEGYTF
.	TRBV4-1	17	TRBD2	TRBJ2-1	TGCGCCAGCAGCCAAGATCTCGGCGGGAGGTTGTACAATGAGCAGTTCTTC	CASSQDLGGRLYNEQFF
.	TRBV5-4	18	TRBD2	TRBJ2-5	TGTGCCAGCAGCCCCGCCGGTACCGGGACTACCTCCGGAGAGACCCAGTACTTC	CASSPAGTGTTSGETQYF
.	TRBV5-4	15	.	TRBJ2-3	TGTGCCAGCAGCTTGGTCCTAGCAGTCACAGATACGCAGTATTTT	CASSLVLAVTDTQYF
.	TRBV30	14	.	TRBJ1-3	TGTGCCTGGAGTGACAGAATCTCTGGAAACACCATATATTTT	CAWSDRISGNTIYF
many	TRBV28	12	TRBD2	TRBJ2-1	TGTGCCAGCAGTTTTCGGACTAGCGGGCAGTTCTTC	CASSFRTSGQFF
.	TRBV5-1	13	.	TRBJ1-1	TGCGCCAGCAGCTTGGGGACCGGGGATGAAGCTTTCTTT	CASSLGTGDEAFF
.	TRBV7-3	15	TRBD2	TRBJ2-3	TGTGCCAGCAGTCGCGTTAGCGGGAATCTTGGTACGCAGTATTTT	CASSRVSGNLGTQYF
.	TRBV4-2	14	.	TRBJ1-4	TGTGCCAGCAGCCAAGGACACTCTAATGAAAAACTGTTTTTT	CASSQGHSNEKLFF
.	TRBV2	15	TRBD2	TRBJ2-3	TGTGCCAGCAGGGGATTTAGCGGGAGGGCAGATACGCAGTATTTT	CASRGFSGRADTQYF
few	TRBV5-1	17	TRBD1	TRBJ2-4	TGCGCCAGCAGCCCTTCCGGGACAGGGGGATCCAAAAACATTCAGTACTTC	CASSPSGTGGSKNIQYF
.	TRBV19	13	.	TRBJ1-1	TGTGCCAGTAGTATAGGCGGGAACACTGAAGCTTTCTTT	CASSIGGNTEAFF
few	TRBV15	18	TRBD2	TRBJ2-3	TGTGCCACCAGCAGAGTGGCGAGTAGCGGGAGGGCCGGAGATACGCAGTATTTT	CATSRVASSGRAGDTQYF
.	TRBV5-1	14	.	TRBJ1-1	TGCGCCAGCAGCCTAACAGGGATATTCGCTGAAGCTTTCTTT	CASSLTGIFAEAFF
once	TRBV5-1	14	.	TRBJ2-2	TGCGCCAGCAGTCTGTTCTTTGTCGCCGGGGAGCTGTTTTTT	CASSLFFVAGELFF
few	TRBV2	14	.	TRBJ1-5	TGTGCCAGCAGTGCCCAATATAGCAATCAGCCCCAGCATTTT	CASSAQYSNQPQHF
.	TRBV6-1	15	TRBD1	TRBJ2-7	TGTGCCAGCACCTCTGGGACAGGGGGATCCTACGAGCAGTACTTC	CASTSGTGGSYEQYF